The 27 T cell receptor beta chains below all came from one sample that was sequenced in a study of blood T cell repertoires in COVID-19. TCRdb's copy holds only in-frame clones and misses some; the assay was immunoSEQ multiplex PCR. Of about 58,000 clones in the sample, approximately 85% were seen once. Sequenced input: peripheral blood. The receptor set was obtained from a human donor in a cohort sampled during active COVID-19.

This clone showed up just a few times. This rearrangement joins TRBV11-3 to TRBJ1-2; possibly TRBD1 for D (5 bases). Looked up from germline, CDR1 is SGHNT and CDR2 is YENEEA. The V and J ends lost 5 bases and 6 bases respectively, with 16 bases between them. This CDR3 comprises 14 residues. This CDR3 is CASSPPGGFDGYTF. For the CDR3, the DNA is TGTGCCAGCAGCCCACCTGGGGGGTTCGATGGCTACACCTTC. The entire variable domain, with the rest obtained from reference TRBV11-3 and TRBJ1-2, is as follows: EAGVVQSPRYKIIEKKQPVAFWCNPISGHNTLYWYLQNLGQGPELLIRYENEEAVDDSQLPKDRFSAERLKGVDSTLKIQPAELGDSAVYLCASSPPGGFDGYTFGSGTRLTVV.

The chain uses TRBV29-1 and TRBJ2-3; TRBD2 agrees at 15 bases. The CDR3 extends over 15 amino acids. The germline gives CDR1 SQVTM, CDR2 ANQGSEA. Unmatched junction bases numbered 6, after V lost 5 bases and J lost 6 bases. As DNA, the CDR3 is TGCAGCGTTCCCGGGACTAGCGGGGGGTTCGATACGCAGTATTTT. This codes for CSVPGTSGGFDTQYF.

The V call is TRBV6-4, the J call TRBJ2-1; D gene uncertain. The V end lost 4 bases, the J end lost 2 bases, and 9 bases lay between the germline ends. This CDR3 has 14 residues. Per germline, CDR1 MRHNA and CDR2 SNTAGT. The CDR3 here is CASSGQAPYNEQFF. The CDR3, as DNA: TGTGCCAGCAGTGGCCAGGCGCCCTACAATGAGCAGTTCTTC.

The J gene is TRBJ2-3, the V gene TRBV18, with 7 bases matching TRBD2. The CDR3 runs 13 residues. CDR1 is KGHSH, CDR2 LQKENI, per germline. Germline trimming cut 2 bases from V and 5 bases from J; bases unmatched to any gene: 1. CDR3 sequence: CASSPGEGDTQYF. CDR3 DNA sequence: TGTGCCAGCTCACCAGGGGAGGGAGATACGCAGTATTTT.

The chain recombines TRBV3-1 (or the pseudogene TRBV3-2) with TRBJ2-1; 8 nucleotides align to TRBD1. The CDR3 has 15 residues. Trimming removed 4 bases from V and 7 bases from J; junction bases left unmatched: 9. Germline CDR1 is LGHDT and CDR2 is YNNKEL (reference sequence). The CDR3 bases are TGTGCCAGCAGCCGGACAGGGCCCCCGGGGAATGAGCAGTTCTTC. This sequence encodes CASSRTGPPGNEQFF.

This sequence joins TRBV11-3 and TRBJ2-2; tentative D call: TRBD2 (7 bases). The CDR3 covers 16 residues. Trimming took 5 bases from V and 3 from J, leaving 16 bases between them. Germline CDR1 is SGHNT and CDR2 is YENEEA. The CDR3 nucleotides are TGTGCCAGCAGCGGGGGGGCGGTCCTCGACACCGGGGAGCTGTTTTTT. Translation gives CASSGGAVLDTGELFF. The variable domain in full, completed from reference TRBV11-3 and TRBJ2-2, reads EAGVVQSPRYKIIEKKQPVAFWCNPISGHNTLYWYLQNLGQGPELLIRYENEEAVDDSQLPKDRFSAERLKGVDSTLKIQPAELGDSAVYLCASSGGAVLDTGELFFGEGSRLTVL.

V is TRBV20-1 and J is TRBJ2-3, with 8 bases that match TRBD2. Germline lookup yields CDR1 DFQATT and CDR2 SNEGSKA (reference sequence). The CDR3 sequence is 15 residues long. With 3 bases clipped from V and 1 base from J, the junction kept 6 bases outside the gene matches. The CDR3 here is CSASRVAGRTDTQYF. CDR3 nucleotide sequence: TGCAGTGCTAGTCGGGTAGCGGGACGCACAGATACGCAGTATTTT.

The chain recombines TRBV5-4 with TRBJ2-3, with TRBD1 matching over 10 bases. Trimming removed 2 bases from V and 3 bases from J; junction bases left unmatched: 6. Per the germline V gene, CDR1 is SGHNT and CDR2 is YYREEE (reference sequence). The CDR3 runs to 16 residues. The CDR3 spells CASSFLRDRGTDTQYF. The CDR3 DNA follows: TGTGCCAGCAGCTTCCTCCGGGACAGGGGAACAGATACGCAGTATTTT.

This sequence joins TRBV6-5 and TRBJ1-1; TRBD1 might be the D (6 bases). The length of the CDR3 is 14 residues. The germline V gene encodes CDR1 MNHEY and CDR2 SVGAGI. Trimming removed 8 bases at V and 4 bases at J, with 17 bases between. CDR3 protein: CASYRDTSRTEAFF. In DNA form, the CDR3 reads TGTGCCAGCTATCGGGACACCTCGCGCACTGAAGCTTTCTTT.

V gene TRBV5-1 combines with J gene TRBJ2-1, with TRBD2 as a possible D gene (5 bases). The CDR3 totals 13 residues. Germline CDR1 and CDR2: SGHRS and YFSETQ. The germline V and J ends were trimmed by 3 bases and 10 bases, with 14 bases remaining between them. The CDR3: CASSYRLRGEQFF. The CDR3 coding sequence is TGCGCCAGCAGCTACCGTTTGCGCGGGGAGCAGTTCTTC.

The V call is TRBV5-1, the J call TRBJ1-1, with 8 bases that match TRBD1. The germline gives CDR1 SGHRS, CDR2 YFSETQ. The J segment lost 2 bases and the V segment lost 0 bases, leaving 3 bases of the junction unmatched. The CDR3 consists of 15 residues. The CDR3 DNA reads as TGCGCCAGCAGCTTGGGGACAGGGAGAAACACTGAAGCTTTCTTT. Its translation: CASSLGTGRNTEAFF.

The chain couples TRBV2 to TRBJ1-1; D is ambiguous. The CDR3 sequence is 11 residues long. V was shortened by 11 bases and J by 1 base, with 8 bases between the two germline ends. The germline CDR1 and CDR2 sequences are SNHLY and FYNNEI. CDR3 loop: CAASGNTEAFF. The CDR3 DNA reads TGTGCCGCTTCAGGGAACACTGAAGCTTTCTTT.

This clone was counted between two and nine times. The chain employs TRBV25-1 and TRBJ1-2; no firm D call. Trimming shortened V by 4 bases and J by 4 bases, and 10 bases separated the two germline ends. Germline loops: CDR1 MGHDK, CDR2 SYGVNS. The CDR3 has 13 residues. CDR3 sequence: CASSADIRYGYTF. The CDR3 bases are TGTGCCAGCAGTGCCGACATTCGCTATGGCTACACCTTC.

This chain connects TRBV28 to TRBJ1-2, with D unresolved. Germline CDR1 reads MDHEN; CDR2 reads SYDVKM. Trimming removed 9 bases at V and 0 bases at J, with 11 bases between. This CDR3 has 13 amino acids. CDR3 sequence: CASTLYPNYGYTF. The CDR3 DNA reads TGTGCCAGTACCCTATACCCTAACTATGGCTACACCTTC.

About this clone: The junction departs from germline at one end; a sequencing error may be responsible. The chain recombines TRBV5-1 with TRBJ1-2; D is perhaps TRBD1 (5 bases). CDR1 is SGHRS, CDR2 YFSETQ, per germline. The CDR3 is 13 residues long. The CDR3 nucleotides are TGCGCCAGCAGATTGGGTCAGGGCTATGGCTACACCTTC. Its protein product is CASRLGQGYGYTF.

V is TRBV19 and J is TRBJ2-7; no definite D call. Germline CDR1 and CDR2: LNHDA and SQIVND (reference sequence). Trimming took 7 bases from V and 0 from J, leaving 7 bases between them. The CDR3 contains 12 residues. The CDR3 spells CASIVLSYEQYF. The CDR3 coding sequence is TGTGCCAGTATAGTCCTCTCCTACGAGCAGTACTTC. Supplemented by reference TRBV19 and TRBJ2-7, the full variable domain reads DGGITQSPKYLFRKEGQNVTLSCEQNLNHDAMYWYRQDPGQGLRLIYYSQIVNDFQKGDIAEGYSVSREKKESFPLTVTSAQKNPTAFYLCASIVLSYEQYFGPGTRLTVT.

This chain connects TRBV7-9 to TRBJ1-2, with 9 positions matching TRBD1. V was clipped by 3 bases and J by 8 bases; unmatched bases: 10. Germline values: CDR1 SEHNR, CDR2 FQNEAQ (reference sequence). The length of the CDR3 is 15 residues. CDR3: CASSLERTGVVGYTF. DNA of the CDR3: TGTGCCAGCAGCTTGGAAAGGACAGGGGTCGTAGGCTACACCTTC.

This clone appeared once. The chain employs TRBV7-6 and TRBJ1-6; 7 nucleotides match TRBD1. CDR1 and CDR2 (germline): SGHVS, FNYEAQ. Trimming took 5 bases from V and 10 from J; bases not matched to a gene: 17. The CDR3 totals 17 residues. The CDR3 nucleotides are TGTGCCAGCAGCAGTGGGCTCCAGACAGGGATGAGCTCACCCCTCCACTTT. Residues: CASSSGLQTGMSSPLHF.

The chain carries TRBV9 and TRBJ2-1; 10 positions match TRBD2. Germline CDR1 is SGDLS and CDR2 is YYNGEE. This CDR3 spans 20 amino acids. V lost 0 bases to trimming and J lost 4 bases; unmatched junction nucleotides: 16. The CDR3 DNA follows: TGTGCCAGCAGCGTAGCTACACCGAGGGCTAGCGGGAGTAGGTACAATGAGCAGTTCTTC. Its translation: CASSVATPRASGSRYNEQFF.

The V gene is TRBV2, the J gene TRBJ2-7; the D gene is possibly TRBD1 (6 bases). CDR1 and CDR2 (germline): SNHLY, FYNNEI. The CDR3 runs to 14 residues. Trimming stripped 9 bases from V and 4 bases from J, with 19 bases between. For the CDR3, the DNA is TGTGCCAGGATAAGACAGGCTAAACTATACGAGCAGTACTTC. Translated: CARIRQAKLYEQYF.

This clone has only a few counts. The chain couples TRBV5-4 to TRBJ2-3, with D possibly matching TRBD2 (6 bases). V was trimmed by 4 bases and J by 3 bases, leaving 18 bases between them. This CDR3 has 16 amino acids. Germline V gene data show CDR1 as SGHNT and CDR2 as YYREEE (reference sequence). CDR3 loop: CASSQGLAGRTDTQYF. In DNA, the CDR3 is TGTGCCAGCAGCCAGGGCCTCGCGGGGAGGACAGATACGCAGTATTTT. The full variable domain, in which reference TRBV5-4 and TRBJ2-3 provide the parts outside the CDR3, is ETGVTQSPTHLIKTRGQQVTLRCSSQSGHNTVSWYQQALGQGPQFIFQYYREEENGRGNFPPRFSGLQFPNYSSELNVNALELDDSALYLCASSQGLAGRTDTQYFGPGTRLTVL.

The chain is built from TRBV30 and TRBJ2-7; perhaps TRBD1 as D (6 bases). Germline assignment: CDR1 GTSNPN and CDR2 SVGIG (reference sequence). With 7 bases removed from V and 2 bases from J, the gap between germline ends came to 15 bases. This CDR3 is built from 13 residues. CDR3 nucleotides: TGTGCCTCGTACAGGGAAATCCCCTACGAGCAGTACTTC. Amino acids: CASYREIPYEQYF. Full variable domain (outside the CDR3, taken from reference TRBV30 and TRBJ2-7): SQTIHQWPATLVQPVGSPLSLECTVEGTSNPNLYWYRQAAGRGLQLLFYSVGIGQISSEVPQNLSASRPQDRQFILSSKKLLLSDSGFYLCASYREIPYEQYFGPGTRLTVT.

The chain recombines TRBV13 with TRBJ1-1, with D unclear. V was shortened by 5 bases and J by 6 bases, with 19 bases between the two germline ends. Germline V gives CDR1 PRHDT, CDR2 FYEKMQ (reference sequence). This CDR3 has 15 amino acids. CDR3 sequence reads: CASSPEGPREAEAFF. In DNA form, the CDR3 reads TGTGCCAGCAGCCCAGAGGGCCCCCGAGAGGCTGAAGCTTTCTTT.

V usage is TRBV19 and J usage is TRBJ2-3; TRBD1 matches 9 bases. The CDR3 has 15 amino acids. Trimming at V came to 3 bases and at J to 4 bases, leaving 5 bases not matched to a gene. The germline gives CDR1 LNHDA, CDR2 SQIVND (reference sequence). The CDR3, as DNA: TGTGCCAGTAGTATGGGACAGGGACGATCAGATACGCAGTATTTT. It yields the protein CASSMGQGRSDTQYF. The complete variable domain, with remaining parts taken from reference TRBV19 and TRBJ2-3, reads DGGITQSPKYLFRKEGQNVTLSCEQNLNHDAMYWYRQDPGQGLRLIYYSQIVNDFQKGDIAEGYSVSREKKESFPLTVTSAQKNPTAFYLCASSMGQGRSDTQYFGPGTRLTVL.

The V gene is TRBV6-5, the J gene TRBJ2-2, with a tentative D call TRBD1 (5 bases). The germline V gene encodes CDR1 MNHEY and CDR2 SVGAGI. The CDR3 spans 14 residues. The V gene lost 6 bases and the J gene lost 4 bases, with 12 bases spanning the gap. CDR3: CASRNLQGTGELFF. CDR3 in DNA: TGTGCCAGCAGGAACCTGCAGGGCACCGGGGAGCTGTTTTTT.

This clone was counted a single time. This chain uses TRBV7-2 with TRBJ2-5, with 10 bases aligning to TRBD1. V was clipped by 5 bases and J by 3 bases; unmatched bases: 3. From germline, CDR1 is SGHTA and CDR2 FQGNSA. This CDR3 comprises 14 residues. The CDR3 reads CASSLGTGEETQYF. CDR3 DNA: TGTGCCAGCAGCCTCGGGACAGGGGAAGAGACCCAGTACTTC.

The chain combines TRBV10-2 with TRBJ2-1, with D perhaps TRBD2 (6 bases). Germline V gene lookup returns CDR1 WSHSY and CDR2 SAAADI. The germline V and J ends were trimmed by 1 base and 0 bases, with 13 bases remaining between them. The CDR3 is 17 residues long. CDR3 residues: CASSEFKRVSSYNEQFF. The CDR3 DNA reads as TGCGCCAGCAGTGAGTTCAAGCGGGTAAGCTCCTACAATGAGCAGTTCTTC.